A single sample is the source of the 6 T cell receptor beta chains below, sequenced in a study of T cell responses to AZD1222 COVID-19 vaccine. This table comes from immunoSEQ multiplex PCR, and its TCRdb copy is limited to in-frame clones, with some not included. Of 180,000 or so clones in the sample, more than 75% were seen once. This specimen was peripheral blood, taken 28 days after the second AZD1222 dose. Every receptor here comes from an adult who received the AZD1222 COVID-19 vaccine.

The V and J genes are TRBV5-1 and TRBJ2-5; the match to TRBD1 covers 9 bases. CDR3 length equals 16 residues. Germline CDR1 reads SGHRS; CDR2 reads YFSETQ. V shed 3 bases and J 4 bases; nucleotides not matched to a gene: 10. The CDR3 nucleotides read TGCGCCAGCAGCTGGAGACAGGGGGTTGGGAGAGAGACCCAGTACTTC. Translated: CASSWRQGVGRETQYF.

The chain combines TRBV12-3 or TRBV12-4 with TRBJ2-3, with D unclear. The CDR3 spans 13 residues. The germline V and J ends were trimmed by 3 bases and 2 bases, with 6 bases remaining between them. The CDR3 nucleotides are TGTGCCAGCAGTTTGGGCCACACAGATACGCAGTATTTT. Translating it yields CASSLGHTDTQYF.

This rearrangement joins TRBV18 to TRBJ1-3; D is uncertain. Trimming left V 1 base short and J 0 bases short, with 10 bases between. Germline V lookup: CDR1 KGHSH, CDR2 LQKENI. The CDR3 runs 16 residues. The CDR3 nucleotides read TGTGCCAGCTCACCACGGGGTTTAGGCTCTGGAAACACCATATATTTT. Translation gives CASSPRGLGSGNTIYF.

The CDR3 DNA sequence: TGTGCCAGCAGTGAATTCCGGGCTGGGGAGCAGTACTTC. Translation gives CASSEFRAGEQYF. The chain combines TRBV25-1 with TRBJ2-7; D unresolved. V lost 1 base, J lost 7 bases, and 11 bases lay in between. This CDR3 comprises 13 residues. Per the germline V gene, CDR1 is MGHDK and CDR2 is SYGVNS.

The chain couples TRBV6-2 or TRBV6-3 to TRBJ2-7, with D possibly matching TRBD1 (6 bases). The V and J ends lost 2 bases and 5 bases respectively, with 19 bases between them. Per the germline V gene, CDR1 is MNHEY and CDR2 is SVGEGT. The length of the CDR3 is 16 residues. The CDR3 DNA sequence: TGTGCCAGCAGTTACCCGGCATGGCAGGGGCGGGACGAGCAGTACTTC. It translates to CASSYPAWQGRDEQYF.

The chain couples TRBV7-8 to TRBJ1-3; D remains unclear. V was cut by 5 bases and J by 3 bases, with 8 bases left in between. The CDR3 runs 13 residues. The germline V gene has CDR1 SGHVS and CDR2 FQNEAQ. CDR3 loop: CASSPGVGNTIYF. The CDR3 nucleotides read TGTGCCAGCAGCCCAGGTGTTGGAAACACCATATATTTT.